The 25 T cell receptor beta chains in this list originate from one sample, sequenced in a study of blood T cell repertoires in COVID-19 (dated by TCRdb to the early 2020s). Libraries were constructed by the immunoSEQ multiplex PCR assay. What TCRdb holds here is the immuneACCESS table cut down to in-frame rearrangements. Part of the clones is not present; checked against another copy, under half of the missing clones reflect an unresolved V gene, and the others are unexplained. Recorded for this sample are about 230,000 clones; around 80% of them occurred a single time. Around 8.9% of the sample is taken by the ten largest. Input material: peripheral blood. These receptors were taken from a man aged 35 to 55 with active or convalescent COVID-19.

The chain couples TRBV6-6 to TRBJ2-2; the D is unclear. The CDR3 runs to 14 residues. V lost 7 bases and J 0 bases, leaving 9 bases between the germline ends. The V gene's germline CDR1 is MNHNY and CDR2 SVGAGI (reference sequence). The CDR3 DNA follows: TGTGCCAGCATCAGACAACCGAACACCGGGGAGCTGTTTTTT. Protein product: CASIRQPNTGELFF.

The CDR3, as DNA: TGTGCCAGCAGTCCCTTGCCGGGACAGGGTGGCTTTGGCACTGAAGCTTTCTTT. It is translated as CASSPLPGQGGFGTEAFF. The V gene is TRBV6-6, the J gene TRBJ1-1; TRBD1 aligns across 9 bases. Trimming at V came to 5 bases and at J to 4 bases, leaving 17 bases not matched to a gene. Germline lookup yields CDR1 MNHNY and CDR2 SVGAGI (reference sequence). The CDR3 is made up of 18 amino acids.

This chain connects TRBV19 to TRBJ1-2; 7 positions agree with TRBD1. CDR1 and CDR2 from the germline V gene are LNHDA and SQIVND (reference sequence). There are 14 residues in the CDR3. V was pared by 7 bases and J by 4 bases, with 9 bases of the junction left unmatched. CDR3 region: CASTPGGTVYGYTF. In DNA, the CDR3 is TGTGCCAGTACCCCTGGCGGGACAGTCTATGGCTACACCTTC.

The chain has TRBV20-1 and TRBJ1-2; 8 nucleotides match TRBD1. V lost 3 bases, J lost 8 bases, and 8 bases stayed unmatched. CDR1 is DFQATT and CDR2 is SNEGSKA in the germline V gene (reference sequence). The CDR3 has 13 residues. CDR3 bases: TGCAGTGCTAGTGGTCAGGGGGCAAAAGGCTACACCTTC. It encodes CSASGQGAKGYTF.

CDR3 protein: CASSSMEGGTGDYGYTF. The CDR3 DNA reads TGCGCCAGCAGCTCTATGGAGGGAGGGACAGGGGACTATGGCTACACCTTC. The chain links TRBV5-1 to TRBJ1-2, with TRBD1 matching 10 bases. The CDR3 loop spans 17 amino acids. V shed 3 bases and J 3 bases; nucleotides not matched to a gene: 11. Germline CDR1 reads SGHRS; CDR2 reads YFSETQ.

The V call is TRBV25-1, the J call TRBJ1-2; D is uncertain. The V end lost 1 base, the J end lost 2 bases, and 8 bases lay between the germline ends. This CDR3 has 14 amino acids. The germline V gene has CDR1 MGHDK and CDR2 SYGVNS. CDR3 in amino acids: CASSEWAGNYGYTF. The CDR3 nucleotides are TGTGCCAGCAGTGAATGGGCAGGAAACTATGGCTACACCTTC.

This chain uses TRBV29-1 with TRBJ2-7; a weak D match, TRBD2 (5 bases). Per germline, CDR1 SQVTM and CDR2 ANQGSEA. This CDR3 is built from 18 residues. V lost 3 bases, J lost 1 base, and 25 bases lay in between. Here the CDR3 DNA reads TGCAGCGTTGAGGGCTCTGAGGGTCGAAGTGACGGATCCTACGAGCAGTACTTC. Protein product: CSVEGSEGRSDGSYEQYF.

The J gene is TRBJ1-1, the V gene TRBV2; D is undetermined. Deletions cut 6 bases from V and 10 bases from J, with 18 bases between. Germline assignment: CDR1 SNHLY and CDR2 FYNNEI. This CDR3 spans 13 amino acids. The CDR3, as DNA: TGTGCCAGCAGGGAAACTTACAGAGAAAGAGCTTTCTTT. Residues: CASRETYRERAFF.

The V gene is TRBV11-3, the J gene TRBJ1-2; D call uncertain. Germline CDR1 and CDR2: SGHNT and YENEEA. The germline V and J ends were trimmed by 1 base and 3 bases, with 15 bases remaining between them. CDR3 length: 16 amino acids. In DNA form, the CDR3 reads TGTGCCAGCAGCTTAGTGGTTGGCGGAAGACACTATGGCTACACCTTC. Translated: CASSLVVGGRHYGYTF. Full variable domain (rest looked up from reference TRBV11-3 and TRBJ1-2): EAGVVQSPRYKIIEKKQPVAFWCNPISGHNTLYWYLQNLGQGPELLIRYENEEAVDDSQLPKDRFSAERLKGVDSTLKIQPAELGDSAVYLCASSLVVGGRHYGYTFGSGTRLTVV.

The gene calls are TRBV28 and TRBJ1-6; D gene uncertain. Trimming left V 8 bases short and J 8 bases short, with 19 bases between. CDR1 and CDR2 from the germline V gene are MDHEN and SYDVKM. CDR3 length: 15 amino acids. This chain's CDR3 is CASGRVESQYSPLHF. The CDR3, as DNA: TGTGCCAGCGGGAGAGTGGAATCCCAATATTCACCCCTCCACTTT.

The chain links TRBV9 to TRBJ1-3; 9 nucleotides agree with TRBD1. The germline gives CDR1 SGDLS, CDR2 YYNGEE. Unmatched junction bases numbered 6, after V lost 2 bases and J lost 0 bases. The CDR3 length is 17 residues. CDR3 sequence: CASSVRDRAVSGNTIYF. DNA of the CDR3: TGTGCCAGCAGCGTCCGGGACAGGGCCGTCTCTGGAAACACCATATATTTT.

J is TRBJ1-1 and V is TRBV28, with D perhaps TRBD1 (6 bases). The CDR3 is made up of 14 amino acids. V was clipped by 4 bases and J by 0 bases, with 9 bases between them. Germline V gives CDR1 MDHEN, CDR2 SYDVKM. DNA of the CDR3: TGTGCCAGCAGTTCAGGACAGTTGAACACTGAAGCTTTCTTT. The encoded protein is CASSSGQLNTEAFF.

The chain is built from TRBV18 and TRBJ1-6; tentatively, D is TRBD1 (6 bases). Trimming took off 2 bases at V and 4 bases at J, with 9 bases between the two ends. The CDR3 consists of 15 residues. The germline V gene encodes CDR1 KGHSH and CDR2 LQKENI. The CDR3 is CASSPGGAYNSPLHF. DNA for the CDR3: TGTGCCAGCTCACCAGGGGGCGCTTATAATTCACCCCTCCACTTT.

The chain links TRBV2 to TRBJ1-1, with TRBD1 as a possible D gene (6 bases). Trimming pared 6 bases from V and 6 bases from J, leaving 11 bases between. Germline V gives CDR1 SNHLY, CDR2 FYNNEI. The CDR3 spans 12 residues. The CDR3, as DNA: TGTGCCAGCAGGTACACAGGGTCTGAAGCTTTCTTT. This gives the protein CASRYTGSEAFF.

The chain combines TRBV2 with TRBJ1-1; TRBD1 matches at 8 bases. The CDR3 is 15 amino acids. Germline loops: CDR1 SNHLY, CDR2 FYNNEI. The ends lost 7 bases at V and 6 bases at J; junction bases unmatched: 13. CDR3 in DNA: TGTGCCAGCATCTGGGGACGGCAGGGGGCGTCTGAAGCTTTCTTT. Its protein is CASIWGRQGASEAFF.

The chain couples TRBV6-2 or TRBV6-3 to TRBJ1-1; the match to TRBD1 covers 11 bases. Germline V gene sequence: CDR1 MNHEY, CDR2 SVGEGT. Trimming cost V 2 bases and J 5 bases; bases outside gene matches: 7. This CDR3 has 16 amino acids. The CDR3 DNA sequence: TGTGCCAGCAGTTACCCACGGACAGGGGGCAAAACTGAAGCTTTCTTT. It specifies CASSYPRTGGKTEAFF.

The V and J genes are TRBV3-1 (or the pseudogene TRBV3-2) and TRBJ2-5; D might be TRBD1 (5 bases). This CDR3 is 13 amino acids long. Germline CDR1 reads LGHDT; CDR2 reads YNNKEL (reference sequence). Trimming shortened V by 1 base and J by 5 bases, and 8 bases separated the two germline ends. This CDR3 reads CASSQVRAETQYF. The CDR3 DNA reads TGTGCCAGCAGCCAAGTCAGGGCTGAGACCCAGTACTTC.

The rearrangement uses TRBV6-2 or TRBV6-3 and TRBJ2-7; TRBD2 matches 7 bases. The V gene's germline CDR1 is MNHEY and CDR2 SVGEGT. V lost 4 bases, J lost 5 bases, and 8 bases stayed unmatched. This CDR3 region has 14 residues. The CDR3 DNA reads as TGTGCCAGCAGTTTCCAAAGCGGGATCAACGAGCAGTACTTC. This translates into CASSFQSGINEQYF.

CDR3 sequence: CASSFSYLGGDFNTEAFF. The CDR3 DNA sequence: TGTGCCAGCAGCTTTTCTTATTTGGGGGGGGATTTCAACACTGAAGCTTTCTTT. The chain joins TRBV25-1 to TRBJ1-1; possible D gene TRBD1, 5 bases. CDR3 size: 18 residues. The V and J ends lost 6 bases and 2 bases respectively, with 25 bases between them. The V gene's germline CDR1 is MGHDK and CDR2 SYGVNS.

This chain links TRBV6-5 with TRBJ1-6, with 7 nucleotides matching TRBD1. Per germline, CDR1 MNHEY and CDR2 SVGAGI. Trimming removed 6 bases from V and 5 bases from J; junction bases left unmatched: 4. CDR3 length: 14 amino acids. CDR3 residues: CASRWDSDNSPLHF. CDR3 nucleotides: TGTGCCAGCAGGTGGGACAGTGATAATTCACCCCTCCACTTT.

The chain links TRBV5-4 to TRBJ2-6; no definite D call. The CDR3 totals 15 residues. Germline V CDR1 and CDR2: SGHNT, YYREEE (reference sequence). V was trimmed by 2 bases and J by 6 bases, leaving 12 bases between them. CDR3 sequence: CASSLRSSEANVLTF. As DNA, the CDR3 is TGTGCCAGCAGCTTACGGAGCTCGGAGGCCAACGTCCTGACTTTC.

This chain uses TRBV5-1 with TRBJ2-5, with D possibly being TRBD1 (5 bases). CDR1 is SGHRS, CDR2 YFSETQ, per germline. V was pared by 0 bases and J by 5 bases, with 14 bases between. There are 15 residues in the CDR3. The CDR3 reads CASSLGQSQFETQYF. As DNA, the CDR3 is TGCGCCAGCAGCTTGGGACAGAGTCAATTTGAGACCCAGTACTTC.

V gene TRBV27 combines with J gene TRBJ1-5, with TRBD1 as a possible D gene (6 bases). Germline V gene data show CDR1 as MNHEY and CDR2 as SMNVEV (reference sequence). This CDR3 has 14 residues. V lost 6 bases, J lost 0 bases, and 9 bases lay in between. As DNA, the CDR3 is TGTGCCAGCAGAACAGGGATTAGCAATCAGCCCCAGCATTTT. Translation: CASRTGISNQPQHF.

This chain links TRBV7-9 with TRBJ2-7; 7 nucleotides match TRBD2. Germline V lookup: CDR1 SEHNR, CDR2 FQNEAQ (reference sequence). The CDR3 consists of 12 residues. Trimming cost V 11 bases and J 0 bases; bases outside gene matches: 4. The CDR3 protein is CASGGGSYEQYF. The DNA of the CDR3 is TGTGCCTCTGGGGGGGGCTCCTACGAGCAGTACTTC.

Here the CDR3 reads CASSEAGISGGQRTF. CDR3 nucleotide sequence: TGTGCCAGCAGTGAAGCTGGAATCAGCGGGGGCCAGCGCACCTTC. The V and J genes are TRBV2 and TRBJ1-2; D possibly corresponds to TRBD1 (6 bases). Germline CDR1 and CDR2: SNHLY and FYNNEI. The V and J ends lost 0 bases and 13 bases respectively, with 21 bases between them. The CDR3 has 15 amino acids.